This T cell receptor (beta chain) was observed in a study of CD8+ T cells in alopecia areata. General study findings and limits: Alopecia totalis/universalis scalp especially showed more expanded CD8+ clones than normal scalp. In patients, TCRs were shared less clearly than in mice, and HLA may possibly be involved.

Researchers picked out CD4+ and CD8+ T cells from PBMCs by sorting. A remark on this clone: Its antigen remains unidentified.

cDNA reverse transcribed from extracted RNA served as the sequencing template. Profiled with immunoSEQ multiplex PCR; TCRdb holds only in-frame clones, not every one. This sample yields around 150,000 clones, of which about three fifths are seen a single time; 4% to 5.5% belongs to the top ten. The V end lost 8 bases, the J end lost 2 bases, and 5 bases lay between the germline ends. Germline V gene lookup returns CDR1 SQVTM and CDR2 ANQGSEA. The CDR3 extends over 10 amino acids. The receptor comes from a human donor in good health. Sequenced material: CD4+ T cells sorted from blood. The chain links TRBV29-1 to TRBJ2-3; D not certain. The CDR3 region has the DNA TGCAGCACCGACACAGATACGCAGTATTTT. Amino acid sequence: CSTDTDTQYF.